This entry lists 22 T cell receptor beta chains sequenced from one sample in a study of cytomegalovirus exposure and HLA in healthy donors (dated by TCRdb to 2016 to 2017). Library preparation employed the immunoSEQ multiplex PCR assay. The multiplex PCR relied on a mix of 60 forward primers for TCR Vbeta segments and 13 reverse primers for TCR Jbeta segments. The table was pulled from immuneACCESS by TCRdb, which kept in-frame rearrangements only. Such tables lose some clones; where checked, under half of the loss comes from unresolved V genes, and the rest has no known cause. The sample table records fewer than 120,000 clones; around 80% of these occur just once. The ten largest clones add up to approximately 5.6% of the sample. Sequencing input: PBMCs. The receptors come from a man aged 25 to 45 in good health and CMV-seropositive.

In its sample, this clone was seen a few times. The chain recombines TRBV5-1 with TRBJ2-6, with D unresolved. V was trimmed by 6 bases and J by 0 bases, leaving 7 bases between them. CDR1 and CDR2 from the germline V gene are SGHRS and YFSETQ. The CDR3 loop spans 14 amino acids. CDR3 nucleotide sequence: TGCGCCAGCACCTCCAGCTCTGGGGCCAACGTCCTGACTTTC. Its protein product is CASTSSSGANVLTF. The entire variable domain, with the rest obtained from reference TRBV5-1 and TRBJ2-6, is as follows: KAGVTQTPRYLIKTRGQQVTLSCSPISGHRSVSWYQQTPGQGLQFLFEYFSETQRNKGNFPGRFSGRQFSNSRSEMNVSTLELGDSALYLCASTSSSGANVLTFGAGSRLTVL.

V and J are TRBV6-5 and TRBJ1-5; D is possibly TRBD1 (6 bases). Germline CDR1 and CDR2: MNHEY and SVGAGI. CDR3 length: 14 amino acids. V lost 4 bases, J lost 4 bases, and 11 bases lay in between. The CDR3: CASSSQDSNQPQHF. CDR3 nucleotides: TGTGCCAGCAGTTCTCAGGACAGTAATCAGCCCCAGCATTTT.

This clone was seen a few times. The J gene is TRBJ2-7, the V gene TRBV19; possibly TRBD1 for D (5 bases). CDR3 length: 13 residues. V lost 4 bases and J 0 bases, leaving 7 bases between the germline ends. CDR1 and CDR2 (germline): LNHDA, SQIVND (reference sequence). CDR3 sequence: CASSRGLSYEQYF. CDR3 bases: TGTGCCAGTAGTAGGGGCCTCTCCTACGAGCAGTACTTC.

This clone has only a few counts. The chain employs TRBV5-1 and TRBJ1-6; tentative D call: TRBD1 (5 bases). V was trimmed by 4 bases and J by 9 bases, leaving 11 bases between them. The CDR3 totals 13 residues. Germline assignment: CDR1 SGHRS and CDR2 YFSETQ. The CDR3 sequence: CASSPEQGSPLHF. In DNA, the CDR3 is TGCGCCAGCAGCCCTGAGCAGGGTTCACCCCTCCACTTT. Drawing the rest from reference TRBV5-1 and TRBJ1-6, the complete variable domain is KAGVTQTPRYLIKTRGQQVTLSCSPISGHRSVSWYQQTPGQGLQFLFEYFSETQRNKGNFPGRFSGRQFSNSRSEMNVSTLELGDSALYLCASSPEQGSPLHFGNGTRLTVT.

The CDR3 protein is CSVEQGTYGYTF. The DNA of the CDR3 is TGCAGCGTTGAACAGGGAACCTATGGCTACACCTTC. The rearrangement joins TRBV29-1 to TRBJ1-2; tentatively, D is TRBD1 (5 bases). The CDR3 has 12 residues. Germline CDR1 is SQVTM and CDR2 is ANQGSEA. The V gene lost 2 bases and the J gene lost 4 bases, with 8 bases spanning the gap.

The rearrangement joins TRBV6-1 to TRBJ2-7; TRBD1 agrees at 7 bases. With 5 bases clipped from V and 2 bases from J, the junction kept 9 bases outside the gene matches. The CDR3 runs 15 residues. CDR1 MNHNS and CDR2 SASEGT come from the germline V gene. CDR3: CASSPRVQGTYEQYF. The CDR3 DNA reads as TGTGCCAGCAGTCCCAGGGTACAGGGGACCTACGAGCAGTACTTC.

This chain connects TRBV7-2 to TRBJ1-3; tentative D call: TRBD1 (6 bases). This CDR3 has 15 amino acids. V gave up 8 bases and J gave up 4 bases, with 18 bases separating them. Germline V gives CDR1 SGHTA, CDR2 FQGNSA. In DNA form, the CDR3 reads TGTGCCAGCGCGACTCAAAGGGGGTCCGGAAACACCATATATTTT. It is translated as CASATQRGSGNTIYF.

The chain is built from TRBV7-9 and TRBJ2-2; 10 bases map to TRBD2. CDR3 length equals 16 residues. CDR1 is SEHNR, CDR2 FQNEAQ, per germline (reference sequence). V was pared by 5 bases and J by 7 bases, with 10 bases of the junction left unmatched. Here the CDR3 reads CASSPTLAGESGELFF. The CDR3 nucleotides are TGTGCCAGCAGCCCGACGCTAGCGGGGGAGAGCGGGGAGCTGTTTTTT.

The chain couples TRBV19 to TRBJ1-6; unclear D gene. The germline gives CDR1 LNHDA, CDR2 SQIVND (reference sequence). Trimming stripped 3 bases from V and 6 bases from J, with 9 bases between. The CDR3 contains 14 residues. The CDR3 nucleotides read TGTGCCAGTAGTATGGCTCTTATTAATTCACCCCTCCACTTT. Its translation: CASSMALINSPLHF.

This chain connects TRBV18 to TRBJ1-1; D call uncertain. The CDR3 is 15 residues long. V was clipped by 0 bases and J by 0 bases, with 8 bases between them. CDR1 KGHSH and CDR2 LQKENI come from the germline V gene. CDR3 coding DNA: TGTGCCAGCTCACCACCCGGGTGGGTGAACACTGAAGCTTTCTTT. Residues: CASSPPGWVNTEAFF.

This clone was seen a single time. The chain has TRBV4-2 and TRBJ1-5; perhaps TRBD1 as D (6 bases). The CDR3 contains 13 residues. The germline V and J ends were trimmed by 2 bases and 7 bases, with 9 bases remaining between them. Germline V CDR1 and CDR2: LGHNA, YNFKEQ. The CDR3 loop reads CASSQRTAQPQHF. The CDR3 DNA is TGTGCCAGCAGCCAAAGGACAGCACAGCCCCAGCATTTT.

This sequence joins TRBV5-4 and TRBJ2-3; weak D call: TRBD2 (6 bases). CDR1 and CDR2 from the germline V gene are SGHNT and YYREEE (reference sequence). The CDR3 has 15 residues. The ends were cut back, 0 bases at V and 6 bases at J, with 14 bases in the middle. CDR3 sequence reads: CASSLVGRGTDTQYF. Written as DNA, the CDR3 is TGTGCCAGCAGCTTGGTGGGACGGGGGACTGATACGCAGTATTTT.

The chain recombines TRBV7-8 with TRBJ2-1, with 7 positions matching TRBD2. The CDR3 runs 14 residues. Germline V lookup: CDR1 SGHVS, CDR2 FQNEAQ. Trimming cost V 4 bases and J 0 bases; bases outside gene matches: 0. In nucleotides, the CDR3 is TGTGCCAGCAGCTCGGGGGGCTCCTACAATGAGCAGTTCTTC. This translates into CASSSGGSYNEQFF.

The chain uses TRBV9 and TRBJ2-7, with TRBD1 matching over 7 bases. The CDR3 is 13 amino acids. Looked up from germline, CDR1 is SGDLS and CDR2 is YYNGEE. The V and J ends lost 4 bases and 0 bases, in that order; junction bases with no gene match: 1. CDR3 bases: TGTGCCAGCAGCAGGACAGGCTCCTACGAGCAGTACTTC. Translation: CASSRTGSYEQYF. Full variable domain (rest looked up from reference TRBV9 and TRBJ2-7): DSGVTQTPKHLITATGQRVTLRCSPRSGDLSVYWYQQSLDQGLQFLIQYYNGEERAKGNILERFSAQQFPDLHSELNLSSLELGDSALYFCASSRTGSYEQYFGPGTRLTVT.

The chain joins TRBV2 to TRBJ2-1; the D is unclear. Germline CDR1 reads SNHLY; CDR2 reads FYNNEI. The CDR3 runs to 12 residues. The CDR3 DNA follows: TGTGCTGTAGTTCCTAGATACGATGAGCAGTTCTTC. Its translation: CAVVPRYDEQFF.

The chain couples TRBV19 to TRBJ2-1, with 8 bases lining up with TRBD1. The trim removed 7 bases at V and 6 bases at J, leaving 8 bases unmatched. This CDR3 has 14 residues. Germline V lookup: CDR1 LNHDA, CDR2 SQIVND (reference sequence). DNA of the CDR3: TGTGCCAGTAAACCGAGAGGACAGGGCAATGAGCAGTTCTTC. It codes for CASKPRGQGNEQFF.

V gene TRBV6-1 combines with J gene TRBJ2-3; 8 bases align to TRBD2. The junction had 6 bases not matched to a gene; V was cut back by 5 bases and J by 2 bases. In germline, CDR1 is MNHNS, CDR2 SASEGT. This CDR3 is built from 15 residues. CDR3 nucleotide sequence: TGTGCCAGCAGTTGGACTAGCTTTCCCACAGATACGCAGTATTTT. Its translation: CASSWTSFPTDTQYF.

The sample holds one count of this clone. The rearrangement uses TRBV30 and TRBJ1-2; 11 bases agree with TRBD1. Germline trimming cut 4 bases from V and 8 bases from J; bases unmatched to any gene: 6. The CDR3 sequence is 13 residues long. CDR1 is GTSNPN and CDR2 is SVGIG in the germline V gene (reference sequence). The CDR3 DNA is TGTGCCTGGACCGGACAGGGGGCTGGCGGCTACACCTTC. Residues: CAWTGQGAGGYTF.

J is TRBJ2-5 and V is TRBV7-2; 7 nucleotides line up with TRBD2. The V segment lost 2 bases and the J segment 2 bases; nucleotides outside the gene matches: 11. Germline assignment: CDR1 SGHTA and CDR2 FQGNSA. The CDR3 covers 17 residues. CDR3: CASSLRGSGRKQETQYF. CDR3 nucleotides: TGTGCCAGCAGCTTAAGGGGTAGCGGGCGGAAACAAGAGACCCAGTACTTC.

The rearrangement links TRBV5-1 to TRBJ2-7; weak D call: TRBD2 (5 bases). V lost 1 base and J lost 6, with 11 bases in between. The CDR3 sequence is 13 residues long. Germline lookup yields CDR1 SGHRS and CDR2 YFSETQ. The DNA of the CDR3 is TGCGCCAGCAGCTTGTCGTTCGGAGGCGAGCAGTACTTC. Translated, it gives CASSLSFGGEQYF.

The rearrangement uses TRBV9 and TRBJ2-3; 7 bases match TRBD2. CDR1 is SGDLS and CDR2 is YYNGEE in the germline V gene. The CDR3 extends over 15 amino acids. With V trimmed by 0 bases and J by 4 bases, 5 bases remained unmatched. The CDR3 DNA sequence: TGTGCCAGCAGCGTAGGAGTTCGGGGGGCAGATACGCAGTATTTT. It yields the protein CASSVGVRGADTQYF.

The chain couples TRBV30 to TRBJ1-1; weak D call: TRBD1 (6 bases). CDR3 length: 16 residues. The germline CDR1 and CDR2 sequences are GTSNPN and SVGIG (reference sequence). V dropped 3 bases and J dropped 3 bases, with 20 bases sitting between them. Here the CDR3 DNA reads TGTGCCTGGAGAGACAGGTTTATGGAGGTGTACACTGAAGCTTTCTTT. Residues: CAWRDRFMEVYTEAFF.